The 30 T cell receptor beta chains below come from one sample, sequenced in a study of blood T cell repertoires in COVID-19. Sequenced by immunoSEQ multiplex PCR; TCRdb stores in-frame clones only, minus some. The sample carries 110,000 to 150,000 clones, almost 85% recorded once. The sequenced material came from peripheral blood. These receptor sequences come from a man aged 50 or older with acute or convalescent COVID-19.

V is TRBV29-1 and J is TRBJ1-2; D remains ambiguous. The V and J ends lost 5 bases and 2 bases respectively, with 12 bases between them. This CDR3 is built from 13 residues. In germline, CDR1 is SQVTM, CDR2 ANQGSEA. CDR3 in amino acids: CSVLREMNYGYTF. CDR3 in DNA: TGCAGCGTTTTGAGGGAAATGAACTATGGCTACACCTTC. Based on the CDR3 plus reference TRBV29-1 and TRBJ1-2, the full variable domain is SAVISQKPSRDICQRGTSLTIQCQVDSQVTMMFWYRQQPGQSLTLIATANQGSEATYESGFVIDKFPISRPNLTFSTLTVSNMSPEDSSIYLCSVLREMNYGYTFGSGTRLTVV.

The V and J genes are TRBV11-1 and TRBJ1-1; D call uncertain. The V end was cut by 2 bases, the J end by 3 bases, with 10 bases between. In germline, CDR1 is SGHAT, CDR2 FQDESV (reference sequence). The CDR3 length is 14 residues. CDR3 in amino acids: CASSLPRLDTEAFF. Written as DNA, the CDR3 is TGTGCCAGCAGCTTACCCAGGTTAGACACTGAAGCTTTCTTT.

J is TRBJ2-7 and V is TRBV28, with TRBD2 identical over 8 bases. CDR3 length: 15 residues. With V trimmed by 6 bases and J by 5 bases, 12 bases remained unmatched. From germline, CDR1 is MDHEN and CDR2 SYDVKM. The CDR3 region is CASSRTSGSFHEQYF. For the CDR3, the DNA is TGTGCCAGCAGCCGGACGAGCGGGAGTTTCCACGAGCAGTACTTC.

The chain's CDR3 is CASSDGQGAGQPQHF. In DNA form, the CDR3 reads TGCGCCAGCAGCGACGGACAGGGGGCGGGGCAGCCCCAGCATTTT. J is TRBJ1-5 and V is TRBV5-1, with TRBD1 identical over 11 bases. Germline lookup yields CDR1 SGHRS and CDR2 YFSETQ. Unmatched junction bases numbered 7, after V lost 4 bases and J lost 7 bases. This CDR3 has 15 residues.

The chain is built from TRBV7-9 and TRBJ2-7; tentatively, D is TRBD2 (5 bases). Germline V gene sequence: CDR1 SEHNR, CDR2 FQNEAQ (reference sequence). The CDR3 is 13 residues long. Trimming removed 1 base at V and 4 bases at J, with 8 bases between. The CDR3 is CASSLGGQYEQYF. The CDR3 DNA reads as TGTGCCAGCAGCTTAGGCGGGCAATACGAGCAGTACTTC.

The chain carries TRBV19 and TRBJ2-3; possible D gene TRBD2, 6 bases. V shed 5 bases and J shed 4 bases, with 13 bases lying between them. CDR3 length: 14 residues. Germline loops: CDR1 LNHDA, CDR2 SQIVND (reference sequence). In DNA, the CDR3 is TGTGCCAGTAGTGCGCCGGGACTGCCAGATACGCAGTATTTT. Its protein is CASSAPGLPDTQYF. Full variable domain (rest looked up from reference TRBV19 and TRBJ2-3): DGGITQSPKYLFRKEGQNVTLSCEQNLNHDAMYWYRQDPGQGLRLIYYSQIVNDFQKGDIAEGYSVSREKKESFPLTVTSAQKNPTAFYLCASSAPGLPDTQYFGPGTRLTVL.

The CDR3 sequence is CASVRQGPQETQYF. In DNA form, the CDR3 reads TGTGCCAGCGTAAGACAGGGACCCCAAGAGACCCAGTACTTC. The V and J genes are TRBV6-5 and TRBJ2-5; 7 nucleotides line up with TRBD1. The trim removed 8 bases at V and 1 base at J, leaving 7 bases unmatched. CDR1 and CDR2 (germline): MNHEY, SVGAGI. This CDR3 contains 14 residues.

The chain links TRBV11-2 to TRBJ1-2; D not certain. Trimming left V 5 bases short and J 7 bases short, with 8 bases between. Germline V gives CDR1 SGHAT, CDR2 FQNNGV. The CDR3 loop spans 11 amino acids. This chain's CDR3 is CASSPNSGYTF. The CDR3 DNA sequence: TGTGCCAGCAGCCCCAATAGTGGCTACACCTTC.

The chain employs TRBV10-2 and TRBJ1-5; D is ambiguous. Per germline, CDR1 WSHSY and CDR2 SAAADI. The CDR3 runs 15 residues. V dropped 7 bases and J dropped 1 base, with 14 bases sitting between them. The CDR3 protein is CASTEVRASNQPQHF. CDR3 coding DNA: TGCGCCAGCACGGAGGTGCGTGCGAGCAATCAGCCCCAGCATTTT.

The chain has TRBV4-1 and TRBJ1-1; TRBD1 agrees at 8 bases. Germline assignment: CDR1 MGHRA and CDR2 YSYEKL. V gave up 3 bases and J gave up 6 bases; unmatched junction bases: 9. This CDR3 region has 15 residues. Here the CDR3 reads CASSHAGQGGAEAFF. The CDR3 bases are TGCGCCAGCAGCCACGCTGGACAGGGAGGGGCTGAAGCTTTCTTT.

The CDR3 is CSARRGDGYTF. Written as DNA, the CDR3 is TGCAGTGCTCGGCGGGGTGATGGCTACACCTTC. The rearrangement joins TRBV20-1 to TRBJ1-2; no clear D gene. V lost 5 bases and J lost 6, with 10 bases in between. Per the germline V gene, CDR1 is DFQATT and CDR2 is SNEGSKA (reference sequence). The CDR3 covers 11 residues.

This chain joins TRBV3-1 (or the pseudogene TRBV3-2) and TRBJ1-1; D is ambiguous. In germline, CDR1 is LGHDT, CDR2 YNNKEL (reference sequence). With 0 bases removed from V and 10 bases from J, the gap between germline ends came to 15 bases. The CDR3 is made up of 14 amino acids. The CDR3 DNA reads as TGTGCCAGCAGCCAAGATCCCAACGGGATGCGAGCTTTCTTT. This gives the protein CASSQDPNGMRAFF.

CDR3 nucleotides: TGTGCCAGCAGCGAGTCTACAGGGACCCAGGTCGATGAGCAGTTCTTC. Its translation is CASSESTGTQVDEQFF. This chain joins TRBV11-3 and TRBJ2-1, with D maybe TRBD1 (6 bases). Germline V gives CDR1 SGHNT, CDR2 YENEEA. V was trimmed by 5 bases and J by 8 bases, leaving 22 bases between them. CDR3 length: 16 amino acids.

This clone was counted only a few times. The chain links TRBV7-3 to TRBJ1-1; 7 bases are shared with TRBD1. Germline loops: CDR1 SGHTA, CDR2 FQGTGA. CDR3 size: 15 residues. Trimming cost V 5 bases and J 4 bases; bases outside gene matches: 10. CDR3 nucleotides: TGTGCCAGCAGCCCACAGGGGCCGGGGAGCACTGAAGCTTTCTTT. This gives the protein CASSPQGPGSTEAFF.

The V gene is TRBV4-1, the J gene TRBJ2-3; D is ambiguous. The CDR3 has 14 residues. Germline-derived CDR1 and CDR2 are MGHRA and YSYEKL. V shed 0 bases and J shed 1 base, with 5 bases lying between them. In DNA, the CDR3 is TGCGCCAGCAGCCAAGATCTCCGCACAGATACGCAGTATTTT. Its protein is CASSQDLRTDTQYF.

The chain couples TRBV5-6 to TRBJ1-5; TRBD1 matches 8 bases. Trimming took 4 bases from V and 6 from J; bases not matched to a gene: 9. Per germline, CDR1 SGHDT and CDR2 YYEEEE. The CDR3 has 15 residues. CDR3 bases: TGTGCCAGCAGCATCGGCGGGACAGGATTTCAGCCCCAGCATTTT. Translating it yields CASSIGGTGFQPQHF. Full variable domain (rest looked up from reference TRBV5-6 and TRBJ1-5): DAGVTQSPTHLIKTRGQQVTLRCSPKSGHDTVSWYQQALGQGPQFIFQYYEEEERQRGNFPDRFSGHQFPNYSSELNVNALLLGDSALYLCASSIGGTGFQPQHFGDGTRLSIL.

The chain uses TRBV2 and TRBJ1-1, with 7 nucleotides matching TRBD1. J was trimmed by 1 base and V by 7 bases; bases with no gene match: 3. The CDR3 is 13 residues long. Looked up from germline, CDR1 is SNHLY and CDR2 is FYNNEI. CDR3: CASNRQGNTEAFF. CDR3 bases: TGTGCCAGCAATCGACAGGGGAACACTGAAGCTTTCTTT.

The rearrangement joins TRBV9 to TRBJ1-6; 9 nucleotides match TRBD1. This CDR3 contains 16 residues. The trim removed 4 bases at V and 8 bases at J, leaving 10 bases unmatched. Germline V lookup: CDR1 SGDLS, CDR2 YYNGEE. CDR3 residues: CASSFGQGPRDSPLHF. The CDR3, as DNA: TGTGCCAGCAGCTTCGGACAGGGGCCAAGGGATTCACCCCTCCACTTT.

The gene calls are TRBV27 and TRBJ1-1; 8 nucleotides align to TRBD1. With V trimmed by 6 bases and J by 3 bases, 6 bases remained unmatched. Germline CDR1 reads MNHEY; CDR2 reads SMNVEV (reference sequence). The CDR3 length is 14 residues. Here the CDR3 reads CASSKQGVYTEAFF. DNA of the CDR3: TGTGCCAGCAGCAAACAGGGGGTATACACTGAAGCTTTCTTT.

The V gene is TRBV9, the J gene TRBJ2-2, with TRBD1 matching over 10 bases. With V trimmed by 0 bases and J by 6 bases, 8 bases remained unmatched. This CDR3 has 17 amino acids. CDR1 and CDR2 (germline): SGDLS, YYNGEE. In DNA form, the CDR3 reads TGTGCCAGCAGCGTAGGAGGGACAGGGGTGGTGTCCGGGGAGCTGTTTTTT. It is translated as CASSVGGTGVVSGELFF. Complete variable domain (other parts from reference TRBV9 and TRBJ2-2): DSGVTQTPKHLITATGQRVTLRCSPRSGDLSVYWYQQSLDQGLQFLIQYYNGEERAKGNILERFSAQQFPDLHSELNLSSLELGDSALYFCASSVGGTGVVSGELFFGEGSRLTVL.

The chain recombines TRBV7-8 with TRBJ2-3; TRBD2 aligns across 8 bases. Germline V CDR1 and CDR2: SGHVS, FQNEAQ. The CDR3 is 14 residues long. With V trimmed by 6 bases and J by 5 bases, 7 bases remained unmatched. The CDR3: CASSIAGWRDTQYF. For the CDR3, the DNA is TGTGCCAGCAGTATAGCGGGGTGGAGAGATACGCAGTATTTT.

The V call is TRBV11-3, the J call TRBJ2-1, with 8 nucleotides matching TRBD1. This CDR3 region has 15 residues. Germline values: CDR1 SGHNT, CDR2 YENEEA. The ends lost 3 bases at V and 1 base at J; junction bases unmatched: 2. The CDR3 loop is CASSFRQGSYNEQFF. The CDR3 nucleotides read TGTGCCAGCAGCTTCCGACAGGGGTCCTACAATGAGCAGTTCTTC.

The chain employs TRBV28 and TRBJ1-1, with 9 bases lining up with TRBD1. CDR3 length: 14 amino acids. Germline values: CDR1 MDHEN, CDR2 SYDVKM. With 5 bases clipped from V and 4 bases from J, the junction kept 5 bases outside the gene matches. The CDR3 DNA reads as TGTGCCAGCAGTCACGGGACAGGGATCACTGAAGCTTTCTTT. Amino acids: CASSHGTGITEAFF. The full variable domain, with the rest looked up from reference TRBV28 and TRBJ1-1, is DVKVTQSSRYLVKRTGEKVFLECVQDMDHENMFWYRQDPGLGLRLIYFSYDVKMKEKGDIPEGYSVSREKKERFSLILESASTNQTSMYLCASSHGTGITEAFFGQGTRLTVV.

The rearrangement uses TRBV6-1 and TRBJ2-2; D not certain. CDR1 is MNHNS and CDR2 is SASEGT in the germline V gene. This CDR3 has 15 amino acids. Trimming took off 2 bases at V and 4 bases at J, with 11 bases between the two ends. The CDR3 reads CASSERQVGTGELFF. CDR3 nucleotides: TGTGCCAGCAGTGAAAGACAAGTGGGCACCGGGGAGCTGTTTTTT.

The chain links TRBV29-1 to TRBJ1-5; 10 nucleotides align to TRBD1. CDR3 size: 14 residues. With 4 bases clipped from V and 5 bases from J, the junction kept 5 bases outside the gene matches. CDR1 SQVTM and CDR2 ANQGSEA come from the germline V gene. DNA for the CDR3: TGCAGCGTTGGGACCGGGACAGGGGATCAGCCCCAGCATTTT. Translated, it gives CSVGTGTGDQPQHF.

The rearrangement links TRBV12-2 to TRBJ2-2; the table's D call of TRBD1 was not tested on the DNA. TRBV12-2 is given as a pseudogene. There are 19 residues in the CDR3. The CDR3 DNA sequence: TGTGCAAGTCGCTTACTTGTACAGGGGATTCTGTGGGACACCGGGGAGCTGTTTTTT. This codes for CASRLLVQGILWDTGELFF.

CDR3 protein: CASGLGQVNTGELFF. The CDR3, as DNA: TGTGCTAGTGGTTTGGGGCAGGTGAACACCGGGGAGCTGTTTTTT. The genes are TRBV12-5 and TRBJ2-2; D remains unclear. Germline values: CDR1 LGHNT, CDR2 FRNRAP. V shed 1 base and J shed 1 base, with 7 bases lying between them. This CDR3 is 15 amino acids long.

This clone was seen only a few times. The V call is TRBV20-1, the J call TRBJ2-1, with a possible D match to TRBD2 (6 bases). This CDR3 spans 13 amino acids. Trimming removed 3 bases at V and 4 bases at J, with 10 bases between. Per the germline V gene, CDR1 is DFQATT and CDR2 is SNEGSKA (reference sequence). CDR3: CSASPGGYNEQFF. CDR3 nucleotides: TGCAGTGCTAGTCCCGGGGGATACAATGAGCAGTTCTTC.

The chain is built from TRBV19 and TRBJ2-6; no reliable D call. This CDR3 has 15 residues. Trimming removed 4 bases at V and 2 bases at J, with 9 bases between. Germline loops: CDR1 LNHDA, CDR2 SQIVND (reference sequence). CDR3 region: CASSTFPAGANVLTF. CDR3 nucleotides: TGTGCCAGTAGTACCTTTCCGGCTGGGGCCAACGTCCTGACTTTC.

This clone was seen a single time. The J gene is TRBJ1-2, the V gene TRBV7-9, with D perhaps TRBD1 (5 bases). Trimming pared 7 bases from V and 2 bases from J, leaving 11 bases between. The CDR3 has 13 residues. Germline CDR1 reads SEHNR; CDR2 reads FQNEAQ (reference sequence). The CDR3 spells CASNSDTNYGYTF. The DNA for the CDR3 is TGTGCCAGCAACTCGGACACAAACTATGGCTACACCTTC.